This T cell receptor (beta chain) was retrieved from a study of blood T cell repertoires in COVID-19. V shed 1 base, J shed 0 bases, and the junction held 4 bases outside the gene matches. The CDR3 has 17 residues. Germline CDR1 and CDR2: SGHTA and FQGTGA. Original processing methods: How many nucleated cells were present was estimated from reference gene primer amplification. Assay: immunoSEQ multiplex PCR; the TCRdb copy retains only in-frame clones and omits some. That table furnishes V, J and clone size, whereas the DNA furnished D and trimming. Here the sample spans some 190,000 clones, approximately 88% being singletons. The study assigned cohorts using participant-reported clinical history. In its sample, this clone was seen many times.

This sequence was found in a woman aged 25 to 39 who had recovered from COVID-19. Sequencing input: PBMCs or T cells enriched from blood (not recorded which). V gene TRBV7-3 combines with J gene TRBJ2-2; 8 positions match TRBD2. The CDR3 protein is CASSLRAGVANTGELFF. In DNA form, the CDR3 reads TGTGCCAGCAGCTTAAGAGCGGGAGTAGCGAACACCGGGGAGCTGTTTTTT.